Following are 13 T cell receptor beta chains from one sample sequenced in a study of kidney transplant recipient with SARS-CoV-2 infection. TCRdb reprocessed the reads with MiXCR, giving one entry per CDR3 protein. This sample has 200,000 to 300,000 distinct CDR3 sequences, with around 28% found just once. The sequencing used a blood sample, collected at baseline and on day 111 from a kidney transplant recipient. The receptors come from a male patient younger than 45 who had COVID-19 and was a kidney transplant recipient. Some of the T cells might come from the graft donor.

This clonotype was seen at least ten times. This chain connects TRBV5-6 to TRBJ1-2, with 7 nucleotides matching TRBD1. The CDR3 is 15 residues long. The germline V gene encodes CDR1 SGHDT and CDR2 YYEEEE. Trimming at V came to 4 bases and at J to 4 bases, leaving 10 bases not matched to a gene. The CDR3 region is CASSRTGTVTYGYTF. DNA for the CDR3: TGTGCCAGCAGCCGCACCGGGACAGTTACCTATGGCTACACCTTC.

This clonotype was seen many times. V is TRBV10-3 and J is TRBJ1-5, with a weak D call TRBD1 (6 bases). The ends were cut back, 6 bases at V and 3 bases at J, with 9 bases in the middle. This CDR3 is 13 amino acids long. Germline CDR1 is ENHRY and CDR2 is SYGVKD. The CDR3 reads CAIRRDNNQPQHF. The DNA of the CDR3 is TGTGCCATCAGGAGGGACAACAATCAGCCCCAGCATTTT.

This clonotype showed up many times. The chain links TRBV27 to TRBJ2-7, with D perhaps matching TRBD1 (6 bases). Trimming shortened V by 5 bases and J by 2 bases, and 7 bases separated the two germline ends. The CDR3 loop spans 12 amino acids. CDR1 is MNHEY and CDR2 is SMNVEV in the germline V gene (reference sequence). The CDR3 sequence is CASSTGTYEQYF. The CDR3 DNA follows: TGTGCCAGCAGTACAGGGACCTACGAGCAGTACTTC.

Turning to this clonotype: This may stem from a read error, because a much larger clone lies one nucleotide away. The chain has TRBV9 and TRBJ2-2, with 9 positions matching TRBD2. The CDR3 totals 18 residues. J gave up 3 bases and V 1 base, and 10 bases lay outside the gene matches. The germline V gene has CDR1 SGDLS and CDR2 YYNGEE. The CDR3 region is CASSVTVSGSGDTGELFF. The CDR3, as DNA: TGTGCCAGCAGCGTAACGGTTAGCGGGAGCGGGGACACCGGGGAGCTGTTTTTT.

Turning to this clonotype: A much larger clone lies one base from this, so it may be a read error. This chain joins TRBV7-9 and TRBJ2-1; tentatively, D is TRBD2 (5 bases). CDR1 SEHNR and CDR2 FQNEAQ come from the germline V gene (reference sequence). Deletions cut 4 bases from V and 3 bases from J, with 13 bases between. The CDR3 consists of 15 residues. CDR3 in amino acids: CASSSDSPIYNEQFF. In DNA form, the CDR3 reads TGTGCCAGCAGCTCGGACTCACCTATCTACAATGAGCAGTTCTTC. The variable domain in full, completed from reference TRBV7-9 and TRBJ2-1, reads DTGVSQNPRHKITKRGQNVTFRCDPISEHNRLYWYRQTLGQGPEFLTYFQNEAQLEKSRLLSDRFSAERPKGSFSTLEIQRTEQGDSAMYLCASSSDSPIYNEQFFGPGTRLTVL.

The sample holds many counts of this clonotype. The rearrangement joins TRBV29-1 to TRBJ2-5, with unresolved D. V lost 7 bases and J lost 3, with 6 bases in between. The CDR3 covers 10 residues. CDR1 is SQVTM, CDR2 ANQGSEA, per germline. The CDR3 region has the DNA TGCAGCGGTATAGAAGAGACCCAGTACTTC. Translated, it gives CSGIEETQYF. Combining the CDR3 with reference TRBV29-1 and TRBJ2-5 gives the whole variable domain SAVISQKPSRDICQRGTSLTIQCQVDSQVTMMFWYRQQPGQSLTLIATANQGSEATYESGFVIDKFPISRPNLTFSTLTVSNMSPEDSSIYLCSGIEETQYFGPGTRLLVL.

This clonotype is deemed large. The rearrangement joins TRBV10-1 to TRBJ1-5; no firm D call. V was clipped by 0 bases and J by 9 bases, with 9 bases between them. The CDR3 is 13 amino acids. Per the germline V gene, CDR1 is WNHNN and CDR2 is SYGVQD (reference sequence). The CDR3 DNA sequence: TGCGCCAGCAGTGAGTCGGGTCTTCTGCCCCAGCATTTT. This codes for CASSESGLLPQHF.

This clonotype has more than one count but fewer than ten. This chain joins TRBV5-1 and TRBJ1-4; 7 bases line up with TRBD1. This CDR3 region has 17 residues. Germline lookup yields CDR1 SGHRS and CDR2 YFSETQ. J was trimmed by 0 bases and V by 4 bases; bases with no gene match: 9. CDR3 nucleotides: TGCGCCAGCAGCATCTCTCCAGACAGGGCAACTAATGAAAAACTGTTTTTT. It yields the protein CASSISPDRATNEKLFF. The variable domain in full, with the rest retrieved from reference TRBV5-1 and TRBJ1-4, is KAGVTQTPRYLIKTRGQQVTLSCSPISGHRSVSWYQQTPGQGLQFLFEYFSETQRNKGNFPGRFSGRQFSNSRSEMNVSTLELGDSALYLCASSISPDRATNEKLFFGSGTQLSVL.

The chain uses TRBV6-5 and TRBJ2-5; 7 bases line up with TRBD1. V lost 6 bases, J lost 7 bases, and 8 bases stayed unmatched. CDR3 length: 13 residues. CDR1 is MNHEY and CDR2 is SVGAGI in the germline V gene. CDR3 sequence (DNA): TGTGCCAGCAGACAACAGGGGTCCGGGACCCAGTACTTC. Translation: CASRQQGSGTQYF.

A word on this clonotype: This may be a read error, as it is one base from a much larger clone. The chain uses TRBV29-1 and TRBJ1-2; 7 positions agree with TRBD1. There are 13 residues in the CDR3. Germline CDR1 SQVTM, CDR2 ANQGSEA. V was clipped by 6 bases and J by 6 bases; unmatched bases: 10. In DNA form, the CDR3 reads TGCAGCGTAGAGAGACAGGGCGTCAATGGCTACACCTTC. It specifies CSVERQGVNGYTF.

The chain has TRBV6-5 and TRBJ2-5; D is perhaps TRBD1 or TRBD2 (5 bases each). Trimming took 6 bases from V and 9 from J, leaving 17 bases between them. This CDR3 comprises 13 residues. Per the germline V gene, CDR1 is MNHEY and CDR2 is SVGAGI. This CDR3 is CASSHPGTEAQYF. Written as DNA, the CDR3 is TGTGCCAGCAGCCACCCCGGGACCGAGGCCCAGTACTTC.

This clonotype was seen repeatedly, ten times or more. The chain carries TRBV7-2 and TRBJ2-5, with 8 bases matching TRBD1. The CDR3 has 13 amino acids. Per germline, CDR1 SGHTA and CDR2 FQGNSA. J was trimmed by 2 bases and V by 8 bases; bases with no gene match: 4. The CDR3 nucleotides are TGTGCCAGCTGCCGGGACAGGCAAGAGACCCAGTACTTC. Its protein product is CASCRDRQETQYF.

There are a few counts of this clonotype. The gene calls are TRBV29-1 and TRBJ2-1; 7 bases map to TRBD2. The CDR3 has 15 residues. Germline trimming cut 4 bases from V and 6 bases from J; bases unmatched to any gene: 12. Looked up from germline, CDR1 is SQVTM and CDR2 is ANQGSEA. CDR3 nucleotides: TGCAGCGTTGCGGGACTAAGGACCACCAGCAATGAGCAGTTCTTC. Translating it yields CSVAGLRTTSNEQFF.